The present T cell receptor beta chain was sequenced within a study of T-cell memory formation after mild COVID-19. Study-level findings and limits: Clones that contracted from day 15 to 85 were balanced CD4/CD8, while later expanders leaned CD4+. What remained unconfirmed was the SARS-CoV-2 specificity of second-wave clones peaking on day 37. Pre-infection memory already had some responding clones, implying cross-reactive memory joined.

Germline CDR1 is SEHNR and CDR2 is FQNEAQ (reference sequence). The CDR3 totals 15 residues. V was shortened by 5 bases and J by 1 base, with 15 bases between the two germline ends. TCRalpha and TCRbeta libraries used 5'RACE with constant-segment primers and UMIs. A single record per CDR3 protein comes from TCRdb applying MiXCR to the 5' RACE reads. In the table there are roughly 150,000 distinct CDR3 sequences, 13% to 15% of which are singletons. The table lists this clonotype with a few counts. The target antigen is unknown. The rearrangement joins TRBV7-9 to TRBJ2-7; no firm D call. The sequencing sample was made of PBMCs or a T cell subset sorted from them (not recorded which). The clonotype was recovered from an adult woman who had mild COVID-19 (a few samples of this study predate the infection). Cell type and time point are not known. CDR3 sequence (DNA): TGTGCCAGCAGCGTCCGACTTGGCGGATCCTACGAGCAGTACTTC. This encodes CASSVRLGGSYEQYF.